These 31 T cell receptor beta chains came from one sample sequenced in a study of blood T cell repertoires in COVID-19. The data were produced by immunoSEQ multiplex PCR, yet TCRdb's version contains in-frame clones alone and is incomplete. There are some 150,000 clones in the sample; roughly 84% occur only once, and 2% to 3% lies in the top ten. The sample consisted of peripheral blood. The receptors here all came from a human donor with acute or convalescent COVID-19. The donor label of this sample is uncertain.

The chain has TRBV5-1 and TRBJ2-5; the D gene is possibly TRBD2 (6 bases). Germline V gene sequence: CDR1 SGHRS, CDR2 YFSETQ. V dropped 4 bases and J dropped 2 bases, with 15 bases sitting between them. This CDR3 contains 15 residues. Here the CDR3 reads CASSTEGLRQETQYF. The CDR3 DNA follows: TGCGCCAGCAGCACGGAGGGACTTAGACAAGAGACCCAGTACTTC.

The rearrangement links TRBV12-3 or TRBV12-4 to TRBJ1-3; weak D call: TRBD1 (5 bases). Trimming took off 6 bases at V and 10 bases at J, with 13 bases between the two ends. The CDR3 has 12 residues. CDR3 coding DNA: TGTGCCAGCAGCCCCGGTGCAGGGACCATATATTTT. Amino acids: CASSPGAGTIYF.

This chain uses TRBV6-5 with TRBJ1-3; the D gene is possibly TRBD1 (6 bases). Germline CDR1 MNHEY, CDR2 SVGAGI. V shed 8 bases and J shed 0 bases, with 11 bases lying between them. The CDR3 has 14 residues. The CDR3 spells CASLWGPSGNTIYF. The CDR3 DNA is TGTGCCAGCCTCTGGGGGCCCTCTGGAAACACCATATATTTT.

V is TRBV10-3 and J is TRBJ1-2; the D is unclear. The germline V gene has CDR1 ENHRY and CDR2 SYGVKD. The CDR3 spans 13 residues. V was trimmed by 4 bases and J by 6 bases, leaving 12 bases between them. The CDR3 coding sequence is TGTGCCATCAGTGCCCTAGGAGAAAATGGCTACACCTTC. Translating gives CAISALGENGYTF.

V usage is TRBV7-9 and J usage is TRBJ2-3; 10 nucleotides line up with TRBD2. The germline V gene encodes CDR1 SEHNR and CDR2 FQNEAQ (reference sequence). The CDR3 runs 16 residues. Trimming removed 5 bases from V and 0 bases from J; junction bases left unmatched: 5. The CDR3 bases are TGTGCCAGCAGCCCCGAACTAGCGGGGAGCACAGATACGCAGTATTTT. Translation gives CASSPELAGSTDTQYF. The full variable domain, in which reference TRBV7-9 and TRBJ2-3 provide the parts outside the CDR3, is DTGVSQNPRHKITKRGQNVTFRCDPISEHNRLYWYRQTLGQGPEFLTYFQNEAQLEKSRLLSDRFSAERPKGSFSTLEIQRTEQGDSAMYLCASSPELAGSTDTQYFGPGTRLTVL.

This chain connects TRBV5-1 to TRBJ2-1, with 11 nucleotides matching TRBD2. Germline assignment: CDR1 SGHRS and CDR2 YFSETQ. V lost 2 bases and J lost 7; bases outside the gene matches: 8. This CDR3 spans 16 amino acids. The CDR3 sequence is CASSLGTSGRVNEQFF. The CDR3 DNA sequence: TGCGCCAGCAGCTTAGGTACTAGCGGGAGAGTAAATGAGCAGTTCTTC.

The chain couples TRBV6-5 to TRBJ2-5; D not resolved. V was clipped by 7 bases and J by 4 bases, with 7 bases between them. The CDR3 covers 11 residues. Looked up from germline, CDR1 is MNHEY and CDR2 is SVGAGI. Here the CDR3 DNA reads TGTGCCAGCAACGGTCGAGAGACCCAGTACTTC. Encoded protein: CASNGRETQYF.

This clone was found once. The chain uses TRBV19 and TRBJ2-3, with 7 bases identical to TRBD2. Germline CDR1 is LNHDA and CDR2 is SQIVND (reference sequence). The CDR3 runs 15 residues. Unmatched junction bases numbered 4, after V lost 3 bases and J lost 1 base. The chain's CDR3 is CASSIGGTRTDTQYF. The CDR3 DNA follows: TGTGCCAGTAGTATCGGGGGGACCCGCACAGATACGCAGTATTTT.

V is TRBV13 and J is TRBJ1-6; 9 nucleotides line up with TRBD1. This CDR3 has 17 amino acids. V gave up 2 bases and J gave up 7 bases; unmatched junction bases: 9. Germline CDR1 and CDR2: PRHDT and FYEKMQ (reference sequence). The CDR3 DNA reads TGTGCCAGCAGCTTATTATCCGGGACAGGGCGGAATTCACCCCTCCACTTT. Its protein is CASSLLSGTGRNSPLHF.

The J gene is TRBJ2-4, the V gene TRBV7-2; TRBD2 aligns across 13 bases. This CDR3 spans 20 amino acids. In germline, CDR1 is SGHTA, CDR2 FQGNSA. Losses at the gene ends were 0 bases for V and 0 bases for J; bases not matched to a gene: 8. The DNA for the CDR3 is TGTGCCAGCAGCTTAGCGATTGGGACTAGCGGGAAAGTAGCCAAAAACATTCAGTACTTC. Translated, it gives CASSLAIGTSGKVAKNIQYF. The complete variable domain, with remaining parts taken from reference TRBV7-2 and TRBJ2-4, reads GAGVSQSPSNKVTEKGKDVELRCDPISGHTALYWYRQSLGQGLEFLIYFQGNSAPDKSGLPSDRFSAERTGGSVSTLTIQRTQQEDSAVYLCASSLAIGTSGKVAKNIQYFGAGTRLSVL.

The chain links TRBV7-2 to TRBJ1-1; perhaps TRBD1 as D (6 bases). The length of the CDR3 is 17 residues. V lost 4 bases to trimming and J lost 6 bases, with 24 bases between them. CDR1 and CDR2 from the germline V gene are SGHTA and FQGNSA. Here the CDR3 reads CASSSGYTLGGSSEAFF. CDR3 DNA sequence: TGTGCCAGCAGCTCAGGTTATACATTAGGGGGATCTTCTGAAGCTTTCTTT. The variable domain in full, completed from reference TRBV7-2 and TRBJ1-1, reads GAGVSQSPSNKVTEKGKDVELRCDPISGHTALYWYRQSLGQGLEFLIYFQGNSAPDKSGLPSDRFSAERTGGSVSTLTIQRTQQEDSAVYLCASSSGYTLGGSSEAFFGQGTRLTVV.

This clone is a singleton in its sample. V usage is TRBV11-3 and J usage is TRBJ2-5; 7 bases are shared with TRBD1. V dropped 5 bases and J dropped 2; count of bases not matched to a gene: 11. This CDR3 comprises 16 residues. Germline V gene data show CDR1 as SGHNT and CDR2 as YENEEA. The DNA of the CDR3 is TGTGCCAGCAGCGACGGGAAGGGGGCAGGTCAAGAGACCCAGTACTTC. This translates into CASSDGKGAGQETQYF.

The chain links TRBV19 to TRBJ1-3; 8 bases are shared with TRBD1. Germline CDR1 is LNHDA and CDR2 is SQIVND (reference sequence). The J segment lost 0 bases and the V segment lost 5 bases, leaving 6 bases of the junction unmatched. This CDR3 spans 16 amino acids. The CDR3 bases are TGTGCCAGTAGTGGCCCGGGACAGGCCTCTGGAAACACCATATATTTT. It specifies CASSGPGQASGNTIYF.

The chain joins TRBV19 to TRBJ1-5; D might be TRBD1 (5 bases). Germline-derived CDR1 and CDR2 are LNHDA and SQIVND (reference sequence). V dropped 10 bases and J dropped 9 bases, with 16 bases sitting between them. CDR3 length: 12 amino acids. The CDR3 coding sequence is TGTGCCACTCGGGCGGGGCCTGGGCCCCAGCATTTT. This codes for CATRAGPGPQHF.

The V gene is TRBV5-1, the J gene TRBJ2-1; 8 nucleotides match TRBD2. Germline V CDR1 and CDR2: SGHRS, YFSETQ. CDR3 length: 15 amino acids. Trimming took 0 bases from V and 4 from J; bases not matched to a gene: 3. The CDR3 sequence is CASSLGAGVYNEQFF. The DNA of the CDR3 is TGCGCCAGCAGCTTGGGAGCGGGGGTGTACAATGAGCAGTTCTTC.

V gene TRBV5-1 combines with J gene TRBJ2-7; 8 bases align to TRBD2. The CDR3 is 14 amino acids. V was clipped by 7 bases and J by 6 bases; unmatched bases: 12. Germline loops: CDR1 SGHRS, CDR2 YFSETQ. CDR3 sequence: CASRLTGGEGEQYF. The CDR3 bases are TGCGCCAGCCGCCTTACGGGGGGGGAGGGCGAGCAGTACTTC.

This clone has only a few counts. The chain links TRBV7-9 to TRBJ1-2; D is unclear. Germline V gene sequence: CDR1 SEHNR, CDR2 FQNEAQ (reference sequence). V dropped 1 base and J dropped 0 bases, with 15 bases sitting between them. This CDR3 spans 17 amino acids. The CDR3 sequence: CASSLGEDRSPNYGYTF. The CDR3 DNA sequence: TGTGCCAGCAGCTTAGGGGAGGACCGATCGCCTAACTATGGCTACACCTTC. The full variable domain, rest sourced from reference TRBV7-9 and TRBJ1-2, is DTGVSQNPRHKITKRGQNVTFRCDPISEHNRLYWYRQTLGQGPEFLTYFQNEAQLEKSRLLSDRFSAERPKGSFSTLEIQRTEQGDSAMYLCASSLGEDRSPNYGYTFGSGTRLTVV.

This chain uses TRBV11-2 with TRBJ2-1; 7 nucleotides match TRBD2. Germline loops: CDR1 SGHAT, CDR2 FQNNGV. Losses at the gene ends were 1 base for V and 10 bases for J; bases not matched to a gene: 4. The CDR3 loop spans 13 amino acids. The DNA for the CDR3 is TGTGCCAGCAGCTTAGCGAGGACTAGAGAGCAGTTCTTC. This codes for CASSLARTREQFF.

V gene TRBV7-2 combines with J gene TRBJ1-5; no firm D call. Looked up from germline, CDR1 is SGHTA and CDR2 is FQGNSA. The CDR3 is 15 residues long. V was clipped by 4 bases and J by 1 base, with 11 bases between them. The CDR3 coding sequence is TGTGCCAGCAGCTCGTGGCTTATCAGCAATCAGCCCCAGCATTTT. This translates into CASSSWLISNQPQHF.

Points on this clone: This sample also contains other DNA sequences that code for the same CDR3. The J gene is TRBJ1-1, the V gene TRBV19, with 8 nucleotides matching TRBD1. Germline-derived CDR1 and CDR2 are LNHDA and SQIVND (reference sequence). The CDR3 is made up of 13 amino acids. V shed 6 bases, J shed 2 bases, and the junction held 2 bases outside the gene matches. The CDR3 is CASSGQGNTEAFF. The CDR3 coding sequence is TGTGCCAGTAGCGGACAGGGCAACACTGAAGCTTTCTTT.

The V call is TRBV2, the J call TRBJ1-6, with 7 nucleotides matching TRBD1. Trimming removed 4 bases from V and 5 bases from J; junction bases left unmatched: 2. Per germline, CDR1 SNHLY and CDR2 FYNNEI. The CDR3 contains 14 residues. CDR3 sequence reads: CASSGQGHNSPLHF. Written as DNA, the CDR3 is TGTGCCAGCAGTGGACAGGGTCATAATTCACCCCTCCACTTT.

V usage is TRBV10-2 and J usage is TRBJ1-1; D is undetermined. V gave up 7 bases and J gave up 2 bases, with 11 bases separating them. The CDR3 is 13 amino acids. Germline loops: CDR1 WSHSY, CDR2 SAAADI. For the CDR3, the DNA is TGCGCCAGCACCGGACTGGACAACACTGAAGCTTTCTTT. As protein: CASTGLDNTEAFF.

This sequence joins TRBV2 and TRBJ1-1; D unresolved. CDR3 length equals 15 residues. V was trimmed by 4 bases and J by 0 bases, leaving 12 bases between them. Germline lookup yields CDR1 SNHLY and CDR2 FYNNEI. CDR3 in DNA: TGTGCCAGCAGTGTGTTCCAGAAAATGAACACTGAAGCTTTCTTT. Translated, it gives CASSVFQKMNTEAFF.

The chain is built from TRBV28 and TRBJ1-4; no firm D call. V shed 5 bases and J shed 7 bases, with 14 bases lying between them. The CDR3 length is 14 residues. Germline V gene lookup returns CDR1 MDHEN and CDR2 SYDVKM. This CDR3 reads CASSPHAYGEKLFF. CDR3 coding DNA: TGTGCCAGCAGTCCCCATGCATACGGTGAAAAACTGTTTTTT. The whole variable domain, filled in from reference TRBV28 and TRBJ1-4, reads DVKVTQSSRYLVKRTGEKVFLECVQDMDHENMFWYRQDPGLGLRLIYFSYDVKMKEKGDIPEGYSVSREKKERFSLILESASTNQTSMYLCASSPHAYGEKLFFGSGTQLSVL.

This clone was counted only a few times. The V and J genes are TRBV9 and TRBJ1-6; 10 bases line up with TRBD1. Germline lookup yields CDR1 SGDLS and CDR2 YYNGEE. CDR3 length equals 15 residues. V was pared by 3 bases and J by 10 bases, with 7 bases of the junction left unmatched. The CDR3, as DNA: TGTGCCAGCAGCGCATCCGGGACAGGGGACTCACCCCTCCACTTT. Protein product: CASSASGTGDSPLHF.

The gene calls are TRBV5-1 and TRBJ1-1; D is uncertain. Germline CDR1 and CDR2: SGHRS and YFSETQ. The CDR3 covers 13 residues. Deletions cut 2 bases from V and 2 bases from J, with 7 bases between. CDR3 sequence: CASSLQINTEAFF. The CDR3 coding sequence is TGCGCCAGCAGCTTACAGATAAACACTGAAGCTTTCTTT.

The chain couples TRBV12-3 or TRBV12-4 to TRBJ1-5; unclear D gene. The CDR3 sequence is 13 residues long. V gave up 3 bases and J gave up 2 bases, with 5 bases separating them. Written as DNA, the CDR3 is TGTGCCAGCAGTTTGATAGGCAATCAGCCCCAGCATTTT. Its protein product is CASSLIGNQPQHF.

V gene TRBV5-1 combines with J gene TRBJ2-1; 9 bases are shared with TRBD2. The germline gives CDR1 SGHRS, CDR2 YFSETQ. V lost 4 bases, J lost 6 bases, and 8 bases stayed unmatched. The length of the CDR3 is 15 residues. CDR3 DNA sequence: TGCGCCAGCAGCGCCGGGAGCGGGAGGCTCAATGAGCAGTTCTTC. Translated, it gives CASSAGSGRLNEQFF.

The chain joins TRBV2 to TRBJ2-5; maybe TRBD1 (6 bases). The CDR3 is 13 amino acids. CDR1 is SNHLY and CDR2 is FYNNEI in the germline V gene. V was cut by 6 bases and J by 5 bases, with 13 bases left in between. The CDR3 spells CASRSGTKETQYF. In DNA, the CDR3 is TGTGCCAGCAGGTCGGGGACAAAGGAGACCCAGTACTTC.

The CDR3 region has the DNA TGTGCCAGCAGCTTAGTCACAGGGGTCGGGACTGAAGCTTTCTTT. Amino acid sequence: CASSLVTGVGTEAFF. V and J are TRBV7-2 and TRBJ1-1; TRBD1 agrees at 7 bases. The CDR3 spans 15 residues. Trimming cost V 1 base and J 5 bases; bases outside gene matches: 7. CDR1 is SGHTA, CDR2 FQGNSA, per germline.

This sequence joins TRBV7-9 and TRBJ1-2, with D tentatively TRBD1 (6 bases). This CDR3 is 16 amino acids long. The V end lost 0 bases, the J end lost 1 base, and 12 bases lay between the germline ends. In germline, CDR1 is SEHNR, CDR2 FQNEAQ (reference sequence). The CDR3 spells CASSLAIQTGNYGYTF. CDR3 bases: TGTGCCAGCAGCTTAGCAATCCAGACAGGTAACTATGGCTACACCTTC.